The 14 T cell receptor beta chains reported below all come from one sample, sequenced in a study of Ad26.COV2.S vaccination and SARS-CoV-2 variants. Stated treatment: around 19 received Ad26.COV2.S at low or high dose, single or two shots; several received placebo; per-sample allocation not given. Each sample was drawn 63 days after the first injection (of vaccine or placebo). TCRdb keeps only in-frame clones here, not all; method: immunoSEQ multiplex PCR. The sample lists hundreds of thousands of clones; about 88% were seen once. The sample was peripheral blood, taken in a trial of Ad26.COV2.S vaccine versus placebo. The receptor set was obtained from a person aged 18 to 65 who received the Ad26.COV2.S COVID-19 vaccine or a placebo.

The chain combines TRBV6-2 or TRBV6-3 with TRBJ2-1; D is uncertain. Germline V gives CDR1 MNHEY, CDR2 SVGEGT. Trimming took off 6 bases at V and 9 bases at J, with 15 bases between the two ends. This CDR3 is 13 amino acids long. DNA of the CDR3: TGTGCCAGCAGCCGAAACCTAGTTGTTGAGCAGTTCTTC. This encodes CASSRNLVVEQFF.

The rearrangement uses TRBV3-1 (or the pseudogene TRBV3-2) and TRBJ2-5; TRBD2 matches at 12 bases. The CDR3 loop spans 15 amino acids. Germline CDR1 LGHDT, CDR2 YNNKEL (reference sequence). Trimming at V came to 2 bases and at J to 5 bases, leaving 3 bases not matched to a gene. Here the CDR3 DNA reads TGTGCCAGCAGCCAAACTAGCGGGGGGCCCGAGACCCAGTACTTC. This encodes CASSQTSGGPETQYF.

This clone was found once. CDR3 nucleotides: TGTGCCAGCAGCCAAAAGAGGGGGATAACATCACCCCTCCACTTT. Its protein is CASSQKRGITSPLHF. The chain is built from TRBV3-1 (or the pseudogene TRBV3-2) and TRBJ1-6; maybe TRBD1 (6 bases). The germline V gene has CDR1 LGHDT and CDR2 YNNKEL (reference sequence). The CDR3 has 15 residues. The V end lost 2 bases, the J end lost 10 bases, and 15 bases lay between the germline ends.

The sample holds one count of this clone. This chain joins TRBV18 and TRBJ1-3; D unresolved. Trimming removed 1 base from V and 2 bases from J, with 6 bases in between. This CDR3 spans 14 amino acids. CDR1 and CDR2 from the germline V gene are KGHSH and LQKENI. Here the CDR3 reads CASSPQETGNTIYF. CDR3 DNA sequence: TGTGCCAGCTCACCACAGGAGACTGGAAACACCATATATTTT.

This clone came up once. The chain recombines TRBV6-5 with TRBJ1-2; TRBD1 agrees at 12 bases. This CDR3 contains 12 residues. CDR1 and CDR2 (germline): MNHEY, SVGAGI. After removal of 11 bases from V and 7 bases from J, the junction contained 5 bases not matched to a gene. The CDR3 loop is CAAGQGAFGYTF. Here the CDR3 DNA reads TGTGCCGCGGGACAGGGGGCCTTTGGCTACACCTTC.

The V gene is TRBV6-2 or TRBV6-3, the J gene TRBJ2-1, with unresolved D. Trimming shortened V by 5 bases and J by 0 bases, and 5 bases separated the two germline ends. Germline CDR1 MNHEY, CDR2 SVGEGT. The CDR3 runs to 13 residues. CDR3 nucleotides: TGTGCCAGCAGTAGGAGCTCCTACAATGAGCAGTTCTTC. It is translated as CASSRSSYNEQFF.

V and J are TRBV7-9 and TRBJ1-5, with 12 nucleotides matching TRBD1. The CDR3 is 18 amino acids. Unmatched junction bases numbered 13, after V lost 8 bases and J lost 2 bases. Per the germline V gene, CDR1 is SEHNR and CDR2 is FQNEAQ (reference sequence). Written as DNA, the CDR3 is TGTGCCAGCCGATCCGGGACAGGGGGCACTAAGGGCAATCAGCCCCAGCATTTT. Protein product: CASRSGTGGTKGNQPQHF.

V gene TRBV4-2 combines with J gene TRBJ2-3, with TRBD2 matching 13 bases. The CDR3 length is 18 residues. The trim removed 4 bases at V and 2 bases at J, leaving 9 bases unmatched. Germline V gene lookup returns CDR1 LGHNA and CDR2 YNFKEQ. CDR3 in DNA: TGTGCCAGCAGCCCTCGGACTAGCGGGAGAGGACCCACAGATACGCAGTATTTT. This sequence encodes CASSPRTSGRGPTDTQYF.

This clone turned up a few times. The chain employs TRBV18 and TRBJ2-2; the D gene is possibly TRBD1 (6 bases). V lost 6 bases and J 4 bases, leaving 18 bases between the germline ends. In germline, CDR1 is KGHSH, CDR2 LQKENI. There are 16 residues in the CDR3. The CDR3 sequence: CASSLRPRGSTGELFF. The CDR3 DNA is TGTGCCAGCTCTCTACGTCCTAGGGGGTCCACCGGGGAGCTGTTTTTT.

The chain carries TRBV4-2 and TRBJ2-1; D might be TRBD2 (7 bases). Germline-derived CDR1 and CDR2 are LGHNA and YNFKEQ. V shed 5 bases and J shed 4 bases, with 12 bases lying between them. The CDR3 has 14 amino acids. CDR3 in DNA: TGTGCCAGCAGCGAAGGGGGGGATTACAATGAGCAGTTCTTC. Translation: CASSEGGDYNEQFF.

V and J are TRBV4-3 and TRBJ2-7; no clear D gene. The CDR3 totals 15 residues. V was trimmed by 6 bases and J by 0 bases, leaving 15 bases between them. Germline assignment: CDR1 LGHNA and CDR2 YSLEER. DNA of the CDR3: TGCGCCAGCAGTCCTGGAACGGATAGCTCCTACGAGCAGTACTTC. It translates to CASSPGTDSSYEQYF.

In this sample, this clone turned up once. The chain combines TRBV2 with TRBJ1-5; no firm D call. The V gene's germline CDR1 is SNHLY and CDR2 FYNNEI. The CDR3 contains 14 residues. With 1 base removed from V and 7 bases from J, the gap between germline ends came to 11 bases. CDR3 in DNA: TGTGCCAGCAGTGAAGGACTGGTAGGGCAGCCCCAGCATTTT. Translation gives CASSEGLVGQPQHF.

This chain uses TRBV5-5 with TRBJ2-2; the match to TRBD1 covers 7 bases. CDR3 size: 17 residues. The trim removed 6 bases at V and 0 bases at J, leaving 11 bases unmatched. The V gene's germline CDR1 is SGHKS and CDR2 YYEKEE (reference sequence). CDR3 amino acids: CASIVGPGGPNTGELFF. The CDR3 DNA sequence: TGTGCCAGCATTGTCGGACCAGGGGGTCCGAACACCGGGGAGCTGTTTTTT. The complete variable domain, with remaining parts taken from reference TRBV5-5 and TRBJ2-2, reads DAGVTQSPTHLIKTRGQQVTLRCSPISGHKSVSWYQQVLGQGPQFIFQYYEKEERGRGNFPDRFSARQFPNYSSELNVNALLLGDSALYLCASIVGPGGPNTGELFFGEGSRLTVL.

The chain has TRBV9 and TRBJ1-2; no clear D. The V end was cut by 4 bases, the J end by 2 bases, with 9 bases between. This CDR3 is built from 13 residues. CDR1 is SGDLS and CDR2 is YYNGEE in the germline V gene. The CDR3 coding sequence is TGTGCCAGCAGCCGGCGGGGAAACTATGGCTACACCTTC. It encodes CASSRRGNYGYTF.